This entry lists 24 T cell receptor beta chains sequenced from one sample in a study of identical twins. TCRdb re-analysed the 5' RACE reads in MiXCR, keeping a single row per CDR3 protein. The data hold fewer than 250,000 distinct CDR3 sequences, with approximately 7.3% observed a single time. The same sample was also used in a study of yellow fever vaccine responses in identical twins.

Sequenced material: CD8+ T cells sorted from blood. The receptors were sampled from a woman under 30 in good health.

The chain employs TRBV6-5 and TRBJ1-4; 9 bases fit TRBD1. The CDR3 is made up of 15 amino acids. Germline CDR1 reads MNHEY; CDR2 reads SVGAGI. J lost 12 bases, V lost 4 bases, and 12 bases had no gene match. CDR3 residues: CASSSTGQGIGELFF. The DNA of the CDR3 is TGTGCCAGCAGTTCCACCGGACAGGGGATTGGGGAACTGTTTTTT.

This clonotype was observed at least ten times. This chain uses TRBV6-5 with TRBJ1-2; D may be TRBD1 (5 bases). CDR3 size: 12 residues. Germline loops: CDR1 MNHEY, CDR2 SVGAGI. Trimming left V 6 bases short and J 8 bases short, with 13 bases between. The CDR3 DNA follows: TGTGCCAGCAGCCCCGGGGCCGGCGGCTACACCTTC. This gives the protein CASSPGAGGYTF.

This clonotype was counted between two and nine times. The rearrangement links TRBV12-3 or TRBV12-4 to TRBJ2-5; 7 nucleotides align to TRBD2. V shed 6 bases and J 5 bases; nucleotides not matched to a gene: 6. CDR3 length: 13 residues. CDR3 DNA sequence: TGTGCCAGCAGCCCTATCGGGAGGGAGACCCAGTACTTC. Its protein is CASSPIGRETQYF.

The chain links TRBV7-8 to TRBJ2-7; unclear D gene. V was cut by 1 base and J by 3 bases, with 7 bases left in between. Germline-derived CDR1 and CDR2 are SGHVS and FQNEAQ. The CDR3 contains 13 residues. CDR3 DNA sequence: TGTGCCAGCAGCTTAGAGTCGGGCTACGAGCAGTACGTC. The encoded protein is CASSLESGYEQYV.

The V call is TRBV12-3 or TRBV12-4, the J call TRBJ2-2; D possibly corresponds to TRBD1 (6 bases). The CDR3 totals 14 residues. V lost 2 bases and J 8 bases, leaving 12 bases between the germline ends. CDR3 nucleotides: TGTGCCAGCAGTTTATCAGGGGCGCTTGGGGAGCTGTTTTTT. Encoded protein: CASSLSGALGELFF.

This clonotype occurred many times. The chain couples TRBV7-8 to TRBJ2-1; tentative D call: TRBD2 (5 bases). Trimming removed 1 base from V and 9 bases from J, with 10 bases in between. Germline CDR1 SGHVS, CDR2 FQNEAQ. The length of the CDR3 is 13 residues. In DNA form, the CDR3 reads TGTGCCAGCAGCTTAGAACTAGATCTTGAGCAGTTCTTC. Translation: CASSLELDLEQFF.

This clonotype showed up many times. The V call is TRBV4-1, the J call TRBJ2-7, with TRBD2 matching 8 bases. CDR3 length equals 14 residues. V shed 1 base and J 5 bases; nucleotides not matched to a gene: 4. Germline values: CDR1 MGHRA, CDR2 YSYEKL. The CDR3 DNA follows: TGCGCCAGCAGCCAAGTATCGGGACTAGACGAGCAGTACTTC. Its protein product is CASSQVSGLDEQYF.

Turning to this clonotype: An end of the junction does not agree with germline; a read error may underlie this. V usage is TRBV7-9 and J usage is TRBJ2-5; D is uncertain. This CDR3 has 15 amino acids. The germline CDR1 and CDR2 sequences are SEHNR and FQNEAQ (reference sequence). The CDR3 region has the DNA TGTGCCATCAGCCTAAGTGTGGCCTCCCAAGAGACCCAGTACTTC. Amino acids: CAISLSVASQETQYF.

This clonotype was seen a few times. The J gene is TRBJ2-7, the V gene TRBV27, with TRBD2 matching over 11 bases. The CDR3 is 15 amino acids. The V and J ends lost 6 bases and 4 bases, in that order; junction bases with no gene match: 8. CDR1 is MNHEY and CDR2 is SMNVEV in the germline V gene (reference sequence). CDR3 protein: CASSPTSGSGYEQYF. CDR3 in DNA: TGTGCCAGCAGCCCCACTAGCGGGAGTGGTTACGAGCAGTACTTC.

The V gene is TRBV7-2, the J gene TRBJ2-7; TRBD2 matches at 7 bases. The trim removed 6 bases at V and 2 bases at J, leaving 7 bases unmatched. The CDR3 spans 14 residues. CDR1 SGHTA and CDR2 FQGNSA come from the germline V gene. Here the CDR3 DNA reads TGTGCCAGCAGGCGAGCGGGGCCCCCCTACGAGCAGTACTTC. Its translation is CASRRAGPPYEQYF. Complete variable domain (other parts from reference TRBV7-2 and TRBJ2-7): GAGVSQSPSNKVTEKGKDVELRCDPISGHTALYWYRQSLGQGLEFLIYFQGNSAPDKSGLPSDRFSAERTGGSVSTLTIQRTQQEDSAVYLCASRRAGPPYEQYFGPGTRLTVT.

This clonotype was found many times. The rearrangement joins TRBV24-1 to TRBJ2-6; D is ambiguous. There are 14 residues in the CDR3. V was shortened by 4 bases and J by 4 bases, with 7 bases between the two germline ends. Germline loops: CDR1 KGHDR, CDR2 SFDVKD. The CDR3, as DNA: TGTGCCACCAGTGAGGGCAGGGGGGCCAACGTCCTGACTTTC. Translated: CATSEGRGANVLTF.

This clonotype occurred a few times. The chain has TRBV7-6 and TRBJ2-1; 7 bases are shared with TRBD2. Germline V gene lookup returns CDR1 SGHVS and CDR2 FNYEAQ. The CDR3 runs to 17 residues. J lost 8 bases, V lost 4 bases, and 17 bases had no gene match. CDR3 bases: TGTGCCAGCAGCTCCCCCAATTCCGGACTAGTCGGCGATGAGCAGTTCTTC. This codes for CASSSPNSGLVGDEQFF. Together with reference TRBV7-6 and TRBJ2-1, the CDR3 gives the full variable domain: GAGVSQSPRYKVTKRGQDVALRCDPISGHVSLYWYRQALGQGPEFLTYFNYEAQQDKSGLPNDRFSAERPEGSISTLTIQRTEQRDSAMYRCASSSPNSGLVGDEQFFGPGTRLTVL.

There are many counts of this clonotype. The chain is built from TRBV12-3 or TRBV12-4 and TRBJ2-5, with D tentatively TRBD2 (5 bases). This CDR3 spans 12 amino acids. Between the trimmed V and J ends, which lost 6 bases and 5 bases, there was a span of 10 bases. CDR3 bases: TGTGCCAGCAGCCCCTCGGGGGAGACCCAGTACTTC. Translating gives CASSPSGETQYF.

V usage is TRBV5-5 and J usage is TRBJ2-1, with 7 bases lining up with TRBD1. Per germline, CDR1 SGHKS and CDR2 YYEKEE (reference sequence). This CDR3 region has 14 residues. With V trimmed by 4 bases and J by 8 bases, 9 bases remained unmatched. CDR3 bases: TGTGCCAGCAGCGAAGACAGGGCGGCCGATGAGCAGTTCTTC. Translated: CASSEDRAADEQFF.

V usage is TRBV10-2 and J usage is TRBJ1-1; 8 bases align to TRBD1. Germline V lookup: CDR1 WSHSY, CDR2 SAAADI. This CDR3 has 15 amino acids. After removal of 7 bases from V and 8 bases from J, the junction contained 15 bases not matched to a gene. The CDR3 DNA reads as TGCGCCAGCACCACCTCCGGAGGGACAGGCTTAGAAGCTTTCTTT. This codes for CASTTSGGTGLEAFF.

This clonotype was seen a few times. The rearrangement uses TRBV3-1 and TRBJ1-2; D remains ambiguous. The CDR3 runs 13 residues. Germline values: CDR1 LGHDT, CDR2 YNNKEL (reference sequence). The germline V and J ends were trimmed by 6 bases and 8 bases, with 16 bases remaining between them. The CDR3 spells CASSYGLQRGYTF. The DNA for the CDR3 is TGTGCCAGCAGTTACGGCCTCCAGCGGGGCTACACCTTC.

This clonotype was seen more than once but under ten times. The CDR3 region is CASSLGTVYEQYF. As DNA, the CDR3 is TGTGCCAGCAGTCTAGGGACAGTCTACGAGCAGTACTTC. This rearrangement joins TRBV28 to TRBJ2-7, with 7 positions matching TRBD1. This CDR3 region has 13 residues. V trimming: 5 bases; J trimming: 3 bases; junction bases outside the gene matches: 4. CDR1 is MDHEN, CDR2 SYDVKM, per germline.

Many counts were recorded for this clonotype. V usage is TRBV12-3 or TRBV12-4 and J usage is TRBJ1-2, with 9 nucleotides matching TRBD1. Trimming removed 3 bases from V and 7 bases from J; junction bases left unmatched: 9. The CDR3 extends over 15 amino acids. This CDR3 reads CASSLTTGGLSGYTF. CDR3 in DNA: TGTGCCAGCAGTTTGACCACAGGGGGCTTAAGTGGCTACACCTTC.

The CDR3 DNA reads as TGTGCCAGCAGCGGGGACCTAGTGACTAGCAACACCGGGGAGCTGTTTTTT. This codes for CASSGDLVTSNTGELFF. V and J are TRBV6-2 or TRBV6-3 and TRBJ2-2; 7 bases map to TRBD2. J lost 2 bases, V lost 6 bases, and 12 bases had no gene match. The germline V gene encodes CDR1 MNHEY and CDR2 SVGEGT. The CDR3 extends over 17 amino acids.

The chain links TRBV5-1 to TRBJ2-2; 9 nucleotides agree with TRBD1. From germline, CDR1 is SGHRS and CDR2 YFSETQ. After removal of 2 bases from V and 4 bases from J, the junction contained 3 bases not matched to a gene. The CDR3 sequence is 15 residues long. CDR3 loop: CASSFTGGGTGELFF. The CDR3 coding sequence is TGCGCCAGCAGCTTTACAGGGGGCGGCACCGGGGAGCTGTTTTTT. Looking up the rest from reference TRBV5-1 and TRBJ2-2 gives the full variable domain: KAGVTQTPRYLIKTRGQQVTLSCSPISGHRSVSWYQQTPGQGLQFLFEYFSETQRNKGNFPGRFSGRQFSNSRSEMNVSTLELGDSALYLCASSFTGGGTGELFFGEGSRLTVL.

Only a few counts were recorded for this clonotype. This chain's CDR3 is CATSESAGPYEQYF. The CDR3 DNA follows: TGTGCCACCAGTGAGTCTGCCGGACCCTACGAGCAGTACTTC. The V and J genes are TRBV24-1 and TRBJ2-7; D is undetermined. Germline-derived CDR1 and CDR2 are KGHDR and SFDVKD. V lost 4 bases to trimming and J lost 2 bases, with 11 bases between them. CDR3 size: 14 residues.

As regards this clonotype: Possible read error: a much larger clone is one base away. The chain combines TRBV12-3 or TRBV12-4 with TRBJ2-3; D remains unclear. There are 14 residues in the CDR3. Here the CDR3 DNA reads TGTTCCAGCAGTTTACACCTAAGGACAGATACGCAGTATTTT. This encodes CSSSLHLRTDTQYF.

The chain employs TRBV4-1 and TRBJ2-7, with TRBD2 matching 8 bases. Germline V gives CDR1 MGHRA, CDR2 YSYEKL. V shed 0 bases, J shed 3 bases, and the junction held 16 bases outside the gene matches. The CDR3 has 19 residues. CDR3 region: CASSQDQLAGGFKRYEQYF. The CDR3 region has the DNA TGCGCCAGCAGCCAAGATCAGCTAGCGGGTGGATTCAAGCGCTACGAGCAGTACTTC.

The chain employs TRBV7-9 and TRBJ2-4, with TRBD2 as a possible D gene (5 bases). Trimming removed 5 bases at V and 1 base at J, with 15 bases between. The germline gives CDR1 SEHNR, CDR2 FQNEAQ (reference sequence). This CDR3 comprises 16 residues. CDR3 DNA sequence: TGTGCCAGCAGCCACGGAGAGGGTGTCGCCAAAAACATTCAGTACTTC. Translation gives CASSHGEGVAKNIQYF. Using reference TRBV7-9 and TRBJ2-4 for the parts outside the CDR3, the full variable domain is DTGVSQNPRHKITKRGQNVTFRCDPISEHNRLYWYRQTLGQGPEFLTYFQNEAQLEKSRLLSDRFSAERPKGSFSTLEIQRTEQGDSAMYLCASSHGEGVAKNIQYFGAGTRLSVL.